In this sample, the clone carrying this T cell receptor (beta chain) turned up a few times. What it binds is not known. A read error may account for a junction end that differs from germline. This record comes from a study of cytomegalovirus exposure and HLA in healthy donors. Study results and limitations: CMV antigen specificity was confirmed in vitro for three CMV-associated chains.

Clones were read by immunoSEQ multiplex PCR, and TCRdb kept only the in-frame ones, dropping some. The repertoire holds 250,000 to 350,000 clones, with 85% to 90% as singletons. Sequencing was done on a sample of PBMCs. This TCR derives from a woman aged 18-29 years in good health and CMV-seronegative.

The CDR3 nucleotides are TGCGCCAGCAGCTACTCGGCGGAGACTAGAGGGCTCTTC. Translation gives CASSYSAETRGLF. This chain joins TRBV5-1 and TRBJ2-1, with D possibly TRBD2 on 6 matching bases. This CDR3 is 13 amino acids long. The germline V gene has CDR1 SGHRS and CDR2 YFSETQ.